Shown below are 30 T cell receptor beta chains from a single sample sequenced in a study of identifying expanded T cells in peripheral blood. The method was immunoSEQ multiplex PCR; TCRdb's version includes in-frame clones alone and lacks a portion of them. The repertoire holds 100,000 to 150,000 clones, with roughly 90% as singletons. The sample taken for sequencing was blood. The receptors here all came from a person between 18 and 70 years old in good health.

The CDR3 loop reads CASSSKGTGYYGYTF. CDR3 in DNA: TGTGCCAGCAGCTCGAAAGGGACAGGGTACTATGGCTACACCTTC. The gene calls are TRBV7-9 and TRBJ1-2, with 9 bases aligning to TRBD1. Germline trimming cut 4 bases from V and 3 bases from J; bases unmatched to any gene: 6. Germline values: CDR1 SEHNR, CDR2 FQNEAQ (reference sequence). The CDR3 sequence is 15 residues long.

The J gene is TRBJ2-5, the V gene TRBV7-8, with 8 nucleotides matching TRBD1. The CDR3 has 14 amino acids. Unmatched junction bases numbered 5, after V lost 5 bases and J lost 3 bases. Germline CDR1 and CDR2: SGHVS and FQNEAQ. The CDR3 DNA follows: TGTGCCAGCAGCGATTGGACAGGGAAAGAGACCCAGTACTTC. Amino acids: CASSDWTGKETQYF.

The chain carries TRBV7-9 and TRBJ1-5; D uncertain. The CDR3 runs 13 residues. The V gene lost 2 bases and the J gene lost 9 bases, with 11 bases spanning the gap. The germline V gene encodes CDR1 SEHNR and CDR2 FQNEAQ (reference sequence). CDR3 DNA: TGTGCCAGCAGCTTACTAGATTTTGGGCCCCAGCATTTT. Its protein is CASSLLDFGPQHF.

This clone was seen a handful of times. V gene TRBV4-3 combines with J gene TRBJ1-2, with unresolved D. V lost 1 base and J lost 4, with 10 bases in between. The CDR3 is 14 residues long. Germline values: CDR1 LGHNA, CDR2 YSLEER. The CDR3 coding sequence is TGCGCCAGCAGCCAAGCTCGGGAGGCCTATGGCTACACCTTC. This translates into CASSQAREAYGYTF.

The rearrangement joins TRBV14 to TRBJ2-7; 8 bases are shared with TRBD1. Trimming cost V 4 bases and J 6 bases; bases outside gene matches: 8. The germline V gene has CDR1 SGHDN and CDR2 FVKESK. The CDR3 loop spans 14 amino acids. The CDR3 loop reads CASSLLDRVGEQYF. CDR3 in DNA: TGTGCCAGCAGCCTCCTGGACAGGGTGGGCGAGCAGTACTTC.

V is TRBV25-1 and J is TRBJ2-5, with D unresolved. This CDR3 has 13 amino acids. Trimming removed 1 base at V and 2 bases at J, with 5 bases between. CDR1 and CDR2 from the germline V gene are MGHDK and SYGVNS. The CDR3 DNA reads TGTGCCAGCAGTGAATTTGCTCAAGAGACCCAGTACTTC. This translates into CASSEFAQETQYF. The full variable domain, in which reference TRBV25-1 and TRBJ2-5 provide the parts outside the CDR3, is EADIYQTPRYLVIGTGKKITLECSQTMGHDKMYWYQQDPGMELHLIHYSYGVNSTEKGDLSSESTVSRIRTEHFPLTLESARPSHTSQYLCASSEFAQETQYFGPGTRLLVL.

The chain uses TRBV9 and TRBJ2-3; TRBD2 agrees at 7 bases. The CDR3 covers 15 residues. Looked up from germline, CDR1 is SGDLS and CDR2 is YYNGEE. With V trimmed by 4 bases and J by 0 bases, 5 bases remained unmatched. The CDR3 sequence is CASSPLAASTDTQYF. CDR3 DNA sequence: TGTGCCAGCAGCCCCCTAGCGGCTAGCACAGATACGCAGTATTTT.

The chain joins TRBV19 to TRBJ1-6; the D is unclear. Germline lookup yields CDR1 LNHDA and CDR2 SQIVND (reference sequence). The CDR3 loop spans 17 amino acids. Trimming left V 3 bases short and J 4 bases short, with 16 bases between. The CDR3 protein is CASSISPGRHYNSPLHF. CDR3 bases: TGTGCCAGTAGTATCTCGCCCGGGCGGCATTATAATTCACCCCTCCACTTT.

The V and J genes are TRBV5-1 and TRBJ2-1, with TRBD2 as a possible D gene (6 bases). The CDR3 consists of 15 residues. Germline V gives CDR1 SGHRS, CDR2 YFSETQ. The V end was cut by 5 bases, the J end by 2 bases, with 14 bases between. The CDR3 loop reads CASSSSVSPYNEQFF. For the CDR3, the DNA is TGCGCCAGCAGTTCTAGCGTATCCCCCTACAATGAGCAGTTCTTC.

This chain uses TRBV13 with TRBJ2-1; no reliable D call. The CDR3 extends over 18 amino acids. The germline CDR1 and CDR2 sequences are PRHDT and FYEKMQ (reference sequence). V lost 5 bases and J 4 bases, leaving 24 bases between the germline ends. CDR3 coding DNA: TGTGCCAGCAGCACACGACCCCGGCTGTGGGATCTGTACAATGAGCAGTTCTTC. Translation: CASSTRPRLWDLYNEQFF.

To note about this clone: This likely came from a read error, as a far larger clone is one base away. The V gene is TRBV7-9, the J gene TRBJ1-2; 8 positions match TRBD1. Trimming removed 3 bases from V and 2 bases from J; junction bases left unmatched: 11. Germline CDR1 SEHNR, CDR2 FQNEAQ (reference sequence). The CDR3 spans 17 residues. The chain's CDR3 is CASSLDAGGAKNYGYTF. CDR3 coding DNA: TGTGCCAGCAGCTTGGATGCAGGGGGCGCGAAGAACTATGGCTACACCTTC. Complete variable domain (other parts from reference TRBV7-9 and TRBJ1-2): DTGVSQNPRHKITKRGQNVTFRCDPISEHNRLYWYRQTLGQGPEFLTYFQNEAQLEKSRLLSDRFSAERPKGSFSTLEIQRTEQGDSAMYLCASSLDAGGAKNYGYTFGSGTRLTVV.

The rearrangement uses TRBV19 and TRBJ1-4; D is unclear. CDR3 length: 13 amino acids. V was clipped by 3 bases and J by 6 bases, with 8 bases between them. CDR1 is LNHDA, CDR2 SQIVND, per germline (reference sequence). DNA of the CDR3: TGTGCCAGTAGTATGTATGAAGATGAAAAACTGTTTTTT. Translated, it gives CASSMYEDEKLFF.

The chain carries TRBV5-1 and TRBJ2-1; 12 bases agree with TRBD2. Germline values: CDR1 SGHRS, CDR2 YFSETQ. This CDR3 contains 16 residues. V shed 5 bases and J 0 bases; nucleotides not matched to a gene: 3. The CDR3 region is CASSPTSGGSYNEQFF. In nucleotides, the CDR3 is TGCGCCAGCAGTCCGACTAGCGGGGGCTCCTACAATGAGCAGTTCTTC. The full variable domain, its missing parts supplied by reference TRBV5-1 and TRBJ2-1, is KAGVTQTPRYLIKTRGQQVTLSCSPISGHRSVSWYQQTPGQGLQFLFEYFSETQRNKGNFPGRFSGRQFSNSRSEMNVSTLELGDSALYLCASSPTSGGSYNEQFFGPGTRLTVL.

V gene TRBV7-2 combines with J gene TRBJ2-3; 9 bases fit TRBD2. V lost 5 bases, J lost 5 bases, and 11 bases stayed unmatched. The CDR3 has 16 amino acids. The germline CDR1 and CDR2 sequences are SGHTA and FQGNSA. In nucleotides, the CDR3 is TGTGCCAGCAGCCCTAGACTAGCGGATCGTCGAGATACGCAGTATTTT. It yields the protein CASSPRLADRRDTQYF.

The gene calls are TRBV19 and TRBJ1-2; tentatively, D is TRBD1 (6 bases). The V end lost 2 bases, the J end lost 6 bases, and 19 bases lay between the germline ends. CDR3 length: 16 residues. Per the germline V gene, CDR1 is LNHDA and CDR2 is SQIVND (reference sequence). CDR3 loop: CASSILMAGDKNGYTF. CDR3 nucleotide sequence: TGTGCCAGTAGTATATTGATGGCAGGGGATAAGAATGGCTACACCTTC.

There are a few counts of this clone. This chain joins TRBV6-4 and TRBJ2-3, with D unclear. This CDR3 has 13 amino acids. Trimming removed 5 bases at V and 3 bases at J, with 9 bases between. Germline V lookup: CDR1 MRHNA, CDR2 SNTAGT. CDR3 loop: CASSPEPTDTQYF. CDR3 DNA sequence: TGTGCCAGCAGTCCGGAGCCAACAGATACGCAGTATTTT.

The chain uses TRBV10-2 and TRBJ2-7, with D perhaps TRBD2 (6 bases). CDR3 size: 16 residues. In germline, CDR1 is WSHSY, CDR2 SAAADI. Trimming cost V 2 bases and J 6 bases, with 20 bases left between them. The CDR3 reads CASSEGYSGSPREQYF. DNA for the CDR3: TGCGCCAGCAGTGAGGGATATAGCGGATCCCCCCGCGAGCAGTACTTC.

CDR3 DNA sequence: TGTGCCAGCAGTTTAGTTAGCGGGAGCACCTCCTACGAGCAGTACTTC. Its protein is CASSLVSGSTSYEQYF. The rearrangement uses TRBV28 and TRBJ2-7; 9 bases line up with TRBD2. The ends lost 2 bases at V and 0 bases at J; junction bases unmatched: 5. This CDR3 has 16 residues. Germline V lookup: CDR1 MDHEN, CDR2 SYDVKM.

This clone turned up a few times. The chain links TRBV7-9 to TRBJ1-6; 7 nucleotides line up with TRBD1. CDR3 size: 12 residues. Germline V lookup: CDR1 SEHNR, CDR2 FQNEAQ (reference sequence). The ends lost 5 bases at V and 10 bases at J; junction bases unmatched: 2. The CDR3 DNA is TGTGCCAGCAGCACGGGACAGTCACCCCTCCACTTT. Protein sequence: CASSTGQSPLHF.

J is TRBJ2-7 and V is TRBV28; the D is unclear. This CDR3 has 11 amino acids. The V gene's germline CDR1 is MDHEN and CDR2 SYDVKM. The germline V and J ends were trimmed by 4 bases and 4 bases, with 5 bases remaining between them. This chain's CDR3 is CASSSQYEQYF. In DNA, the CDR3 is TGTGCCAGCAGTTCCCAATACGAGCAGTACTTC.

This clone was observed a single time. The chain has TRBV29-1 and TRBJ2-3; TRBD2 agrees at 7 bases. V shed 3 bases and J 4 bases; nucleotides not matched to a gene: 10. Germline V gene lookup returns CDR1 SQVTM and CDR2 ANQGSEA. The CDR3 is made up of 15 amino acids. The CDR3 reads CSVDNRRGSPDTQYF. CDR3 coding DNA: TGCAGCGTTGACAATCGGCGGGGGTCCCCAGATACGCAGTATTTT.

The V gene is TRBV28, the J gene TRBJ1-2; no clear D gene. The CDR3 is 11 amino acids. CDR1 and CDR2 from the germline V gene are MDHEN and SYDVKM. Trimming took 4 bases from V and 5 from J, leaving 5 bases between them. In DNA form, the CDR3 reads TGTGCCAGCAGTTCTGCGTATGGCTACACCTTC. Translating it yields CASSSAYGYTF.

The rearrangement uses TRBV5-1 and TRBJ2-7; 11 bases fit TRBD2. V trimming: 4 bases; J trimming: 3 bases; junction bases outside the gene matches: 9. The CDR3 is made up of 16 amino acids. CDR1 SGHRS and CDR2 YFSETQ come from the germline V gene. The CDR3, as DNA: TGCGCCAGCAGCAGATCTAGCGGGAGGATAAGCTACGAGCAGTACTTC. Protein product: CASSRSSGRISYEQYF.

This rearrangement joins TRBV7-2 to TRBJ2-7; D may be TRBD2 (6 bases). Germline CDR1 reads SGHTA; CDR2 reads FQGNSA. Deletions cut 2 bases from V and 0 bases from J, with 8 bases between. CDR3 length: 14 amino acids. The CDR3 protein is CASSLFGSSYEQYF. CDR3 coding DNA: TGTGCCAGCAGCTTATTCGGGAGCTCCTACGAGCAGTACTTC.

CDR3 sequence: CASTPTGEETQYF. The CDR3, as DNA: TGTGCCAGTACTCCGACAGGGGAAGAGACCCAGTACTTC. V and J are TRBV19 and TRBJ2-5, with 8 nucleotides matching TRBD1. The CDR3 totals 13 residues. With 7 bases clipped from V and 3 bases from J, the junction kept 4 bases outside the gene matches. CDR1 and CDR2 from the germline V gene are LNHDA and SQIVND (reference sequence). The full variable domain, rest sourced from reference TRBV19 and TRBJ2-5, is DGGITQSPKYLFRKEGQNVTLSCEQNLNHDAMYWYRQDPGQGLRLIYYSQIVNDFQKGDIAEGYSVSREKKESFPLTVTSAQKNPTAFYLCASTPTGEETQYFGPGTRLLVL.

V is TRBV9 and J is TRBJ1-4; 12 bases line up with TRBD1. Germline V CDR1 and CDR2: SGDLS, YYNGEE. The junction had 4 bases not matched to a gene; V was cut back by 4 bases and J by 6 bases. The length of the CDR3 is 15 residues. CDR3 region: CASSTRDRGHEKLFF. For the CDR3, the DNA is TGTGCCAGCAGCACCAGGGACAGGGGGCATGAAAAACTGTTTTTT. Supplemented by reference TRBV9 and TRBJ1-4, the full variable domain reads DSGVTQTPKHLITATGQRVTLRCSPRSGDLSVYWYQQSLDQGLQFLIQYYNGEERAKGNILERFSAQQFPDLHSELNLSSLELGDSALYFCASSTRDRGHEKLFFGSGTQLSVL.

This CDR3 is CASSPRAGVGNTIYF. DNA for the CDR3: TGTGCCAGCAGTCCTAGGGCAGGGGTTGGAAACACCATATATTTT. This rearrangement joins TRBV6-5 to TRBJ1-3; D is perhaps TRBD1 (6 bases). The length of the CDR3 is 15 residues. With 5 bases removed from V and 3 bases from J, the gap between germline ends came to 14 bases. The germline gives CDR1 MNHEY, CDR2 SVGAGI.

The J gene is TRBJ2-2, the V gene TRBV6-5; D call uncertain. V lost 6 bases and J 0 bases, leaving 11 bases between the germline ends. CDR1 MNHEY and CDR2 SVGAGI come from the germline V gene. This CDR3 is 15 amino acids long. CDR3 in amino acids: CASRSGPANTGELFF. The CDR3 DNA follows: TGTGCCAGCAGGTCCGGGCCTGCGAACACCGGGGAGCTGTTTTTT.

This clone has only one observation. J is TRBJ1-3 and V is TRBV9; tentative D call: TRBD1 (5 bases). Germline values: CDR1 SGDLS, CDR2 YYNGEE. The CDR3 extends over 16 amino acids. The V end was cut by 0 bases, the J end by 1 base, with 11 bases between. CDR3 in amino acids: CASSVVDKGSGNTIYF. CDR3 bases: TGTGCCAGCAGCGTAGTCGACAAGGGGTCTGGAAACACCATATATTTT.

This clone was observed a few times. The rearrangement joins TRBV5-5 to TRBJ2-6, with 13 bases lining up with TRBD2. Trimming took 4 bases from V and 0 from J; bases not matched to a gene: 4. From germline, CDR1 is SGHKS and CDR2 YYEKEE (reference sequence). This CDR3 has 18 amino acids. The CDR3 DNA is TGTGCCAGCAGCCGGGGACTAGCGGGGACCTCTGGGGCCAACGTCCTGACTTTC. Residues: CASSRGLAGTSGANVLTF.